Listed here are 32 T cell receptor beta chains from one sample, sequenced in a study of identical twins. TCRdb fed the 5' RACE reads into MiXCR, producing one record per CDR3 protein. Here the sample spans some 590,000 distinct CDR3 sequences, 9.5% to 10% being singletons. The same data also went into a second study, on yellow fever vaccine responses in identical twins.

The sequenced sample consisted of PBMCs. The origin of the receptors is a woman aged 18-29 years in good health.

This clonotype was picked up a small number of times. V and J are TRBV6-2 or TRBV6-3 and TRBJ2-1, with 7 positions matching TRBD1. The CDR3 has 14 amino acids. Germline lookup yields CDR1 MNHEY and CDR2 SVGEGT. The J segment lost 5 bases and the V segment lost 7 bases, leaving 8 bases of the junction unmatched. The CDR3 loop is CASTETGSHNEQFF. In DNA, the CDR3 is TGTGCCAGCACCGAGACAGGGTCCCACAATGAGCAGTTCTTC.

This clonotype appeared a few times. The rearrangement uses TRBV6-1 and TRBJ1-5; a possible D gene is TRBD1 (5 bases). CDR1 is MNHNS, CDR2 SASEGT, per germline. Trimming took 6 bases from V and 5 from J, leaving 17 bases between them. CDR3 length: 15 residues. CDR3: CASRRDPQHHQPQHF. The CDR3 DNA reads TGTGCCAGCAGGAGGGACCCTCAACACCATCAGCCCCAGCATTTT.

This clonotype was recorded many times. The J gene is TRBJ2-7, the V gene TRBV4-3; 10 bases fit TRBD1. V was clipped by 3 bases and J by 4 bases; unmatched bases: 6. Germline values: CDR1 LGHNA, CDR2 YSLEER. This CDR3 comprises 15 residues. CDR3 sequence reads: CASSQGQGPMYEQYF. CDR3 DNA sequence: TGCGCCAGCAGCCAGGGACAGGGGCCGATGTACGAGCAGTACTTC.

This clonotype was found a few times. The chain recombines TRBV6-1 with TRBJ1-6; 7 positions agree with TRBD1. The CDR3 is 13 amino acids. The V gene end was trimmed by 6 bases and the J gene end by 8 bases; junction bases not matched to a gene: 4. The V gene's germline CDR1 is MNHNS and CDR2 SASEGT. The CDR3 sequence is CASSQGDHSPLHF. CDR3 DNA: TGTGCCAGCAGCCAGGGGGATCATTCACCCCTCCACTTT.

This clonotype was found many times. The chain carries TRBV12-3 or TRBV12-4 and TRBJ1-2; 8 bases map to TRBD1. CDR3 length: 17 amino acids. V lost 4 bases, J lost 3 bases, and 13 bases stayed unmatched. Here the CDR3 reads CASSSRDRRPLDYGYTF. The CDR3 bases are TGTGCCAGCAGTTCCCGGGACAGGAGGCCTCTGGACTATGGCTACACCTTC.

This clonotype has only a few counts. The chain joins TRBV6-5 to TRBJ2-7; D unresolved. The CDR3 consists of 10 residues. Germline CDR1 is MNHEY and CDR2 is SVGAGI. Trimming stripped 8 bases from V and 6 bases from J, with 8 bases between. DNA of the CDR3: TGTGCCAGCGGGGTTACCGAGCAGTACTTC. Translation gives CASGVTEQYF.

The chain is built from TRBV20-1 and TRBJ2-3; the D gene could be TRBD1 or TRBD2 (5 bases each). V was shortened by 3 bases and J by 4 bases, with 20 bases between the two germline ends. The CDR3 consists of 16 residues. The germline CDR1 and CDR2 sequences are DFQATT and SNEGSKA (reference sequence). The CDR3 spells CSASSGTMSGADTQYF. CDR3 sequence (DNA): TGCAGTGCTAGTTCGGGGACCATGTCCGGGGCAGATACGCAGTATTTT.

This clonotype has a count of ten or more. This chain links TRBV14 with TRBJ1-1, with D hard to call. This CDR3 has 13 residues. Germline V gene sequence: CDR1 SGHDN, CDR2 FVKESK. Trimming removed 0 bases at V and 7 bases at J, with 9 bases between. CDR3 in amino acids: CASSQEKWGEAFF. The CDR3 DNA sequence: TGTGCCAGCAGCCAAGAGAAGTGGGGTGAAGCTTTCTTT. Based on the CDR3 plus reference TRBV14 and TRBJ1-1, the full variable domain is EAGVTQFPSHSVIEKGQTVTLRCDPISGHDNLYWYRRVMGKEIKFLLHFVKESKQDESGMPNNRFLAERTGGTYSTLKVQPAELEDSGVYFCASSQEKWGEAFFGQGTRLTVV.

The V gene is TRBV29-1, the J gene TRBJ2-3; a weak D match, TRBD2 (5 bases). The CDR3 spans 12 residues. CDR1 and CDR2 from the germline V gene are SQVTM and ANQGSEA. V lost 5 bases to trimming and J lost 6 bases, with 12 bases between them. For the CDR3, the DNA is TGCAGCGTTATCGGGGTAGGGGATACGCAGTATTTT. Translating gives CSVIGVGDTQYF.

This clonotype was observed a handful of times. The rearrangement uses TRBV4-1 and TRBJ2-2; 11 bases are a match to TRBD1. The ends lost 3 bases at V and 0 bases at J; junction bases unmatched: 15. The CDR3 spans 21 residues. CDR1 MGHRA and CDR2 YSYEKL come from the germline V gene. CDR3 region: CASSHLLGQGAVGTNTGELFF. The DNA for the CDR3 is TGCGCCAGCAGCCACCTGCTCGGACAGGGGGCAGTCGGCACGAACACCGGGGAGCTGTTTTTT.

This chain joins TRBV5-1 and TRBJ1-2; TRBD1 might be the D (6 bases). Trimming removed 9 bases at V and 8 bases at J, with 11 bases between. The CDR3 runs 10 residues. Looked up from germline, CDR1 is SGHRS and CDR2 is YFSETQ. The CDR3 DNA reads TGCGCCACTACAGGGTGCGGCTACACCTTC. It yields the protein CATTGCGYTF. Filled out from reference TRBV5-1 and TRBJ1-2, the complete variable domain reads KAGVTQTPRYLIKTRGQQVTLSCSPISGHRSVSWYQQTPGQGLQFLFEYFSETQRNKGNFPGRFSGRQFSNSRSEMNVSTLELGDSALYLCATTGCGYTFGSGTRLTVV.

In the case of this clonotype: The germline gene is not matched at one end of the junction; a read error may be the cause. DNA for the CDR3: TGTGCCAGCGCAGGAAACGAGCGGTACTTC. Amino acid sequence: CASAGNERYF. The chain links TRBV9 to TRBJ2-7; no firm D call. Germline V gene lookup returns CDR1 SGDLS and CDR2 YYNGEE. This CDR3 contains 10 residues.

This clonotype has only a few counts. The chain combines TRBV6-5 with TRBJ2-2; D is perhaps TRBD1 (6 bases). Germline CDR1 is MNHEY and CDR2 is SVGAGI. V was trimmed by 2 bases and J by 4 bases, leaving 14 bases between them. The CDR3 length is 16 residues. The CDR3 DNA follows: TGTGCCAGCAGTTACCCGACGGACAGAATCACCGGGGAGCTGTTTTTT. This sequence encodes CASSYPTDRITGELFF.

This clonotype was seen repeatedly, ten times or more. The CDR3 here is CSETDRDQETQYF. In DNA form, the CDR3 reads TGCAGCGAAACAGACAGGGACCAAGAGACCCAGTACTTC. V and J are TRBV29-1 and TRBJ2-5; 7 bases are shared with TRBD1. Germline values: CDR1 SQVTM, CDR2 ANQGSEA. After removal of 7 bases from V and 0 bases from J, the junction contained 5 bases not matched to a gene. This CDR3 has 13 residues.

This clonotype was recorded many times. The genes are TRBV6-1 and TRBJ1-4, with D unresolved. The CDR3 length is 13 residues. Germline V CDR1 and CDR2: MNHNS, SASEGT. The ends were cut back, 6 bases at V and 0 bases at J, with 5 bases in the middle. CDR3 residues: CASSLATNEKLFF. CDR3 nucleotide sequence: TGTGCCAGCAGCCTAGCAACTAATGAAAAACTGTTTTTT.

This clonotype was seen repeatedly, ten times or more. The chain's CDR3 is CASSLGPGVYYNEQFF. The CDR3 DNA sequence: TGTGCCAGCAGCTTAGGCCCGGGGGTTTATTACAATGAGCAGTTCTTC. V is TRBV11-1 and J is TRBJ2-1; D may be TRBD2 (6 bases). V lost 1 base to trimming and J lost 4 bases, with 14 bases between them. This CDR3 spans 16 amino acids. Germline V gene lookup returns CDR1 SGHAT and CDR2 FQDESV (reference sequence).

This clonotype showed up many times. J is TRBJ1-3 and V is TRBV5-6; D call uncertain. Between the trimmed V and J ends, which lost 6 bases and 1 base, there was a span of 11 bases. The CDR3 consists of 14 residues. Germline CDR1 reads SGHDT; CDR2 reads YYEEEE. The CDR3 DNA reads as TGTGCCAGCACCGTGACGGGTTCTGGAAACACCATATATTTT. As protein: CASTVTGSGNTIYF.

The J gene is TRBJ2-7, the V gene TRBV29-1; D is undetermined. CDR1 and CDR2 from the germline V gene are SQVTM and ANQGSEA. Trimming stripped 2 bases from V and 0 bases from J, with 5 bases between. The CDR3 loop spans 12 amino acids. The CDR3: CSVELVSYEQYF. CDR3 nucleotides: TGCAGCGTTGAACTAGTCTCCTACGAGCAGTACTTC.

This clonotype was observed many times. This rearrangement joins TRBV29-1 to TRBJ2-1; D is unclear. Trimming cost V 1 base and J 2 bases, with 15 bases left between them. Germline V lookup: CDR1 SQVTM, CDR2 ANQGSEA. The CDR3 extends over 16 amino acids. The CDR3, as DNA: TGCAGCGTTGAAGTTTGGGTGGGCGGACCCTACAATGAGCAGTTCTTC. It translates to CSVEVWVGGPYNEQFF.

The chain uses TRBV20-1 and TRBJ2-1; D ambiguous. This CDR3 comprises 15 residues. Germline values: CDR1 DFQATT, CDR2 SNEGSKA (reference sequence). V lost 0 bases and J lost 6, with 15 bases in between. As DNA, the CDR3 is TGCAGTGCTAGAGATTATCGTTCGGGTACCAATGAGCAGTTCTTC. Protein sequence: CSARDYRSGTNEQFF.

This clonotype has more than one count but fewer than ten. V and J are TRBV3-1 and TRBJ1-4; D not certain. Germline CDR1 reads LGHDT; CDR2 reads YNNKEL (reference sequence). The CDR3 has 15 amino acids. V shed 0 bases and J shed 3 bases, with 8 bases lying between them. The CDR3 DNA follows: TGTGCCAGCAGCCAAGATTCCGGGTCTAATGAAAAACTGTTTTTT. This encodes CASSQDSGSNEKLFF.

This clonotype has at least ten counts. V is TRBV5-1 and J is TRBJ2-5, with D perhaps TRBD1 (5 bases). The CDR3 consists of 14 residues. The germline V gene encodes CDR1 SGHRS and CDR2 YFSETQ. The V and J ends lost 1 base and 2 bases respectively, with 9 bases between them. The CDR3 coding sequence is TGCGCCAGCAGCTTGCGCAGGGAACAAGAGACCCAGTACTTC. Translation gives CASSLRREQETQYF.

V gene TRBV7-6 combines with J gene TRBJ2-7; 9 bases are a match to TRBD2. The CDR3 covers 14 residues. J gave up 2 bases and V 3 bases, and 2 bases lay outside the gene matches. Germline CDR1 reads SGHVS; CDR2 reads FNYEAQ. As DNA, the CDR3 is TGTGCCAGCAGCTTCGGCGGGGGGGCCTACGAGCAGTACTTC. Protein sequence: CASSFGGGAYEQYF.

This clonotype was seen at least ten times. The genes are TRBV6-1 and TRBJ1-1; D is perhaps TRBD1 (5 bases). Germline V lookup: CDR1 MNHNS, CDR2 SASEGT. The length of the CDR3 is 13 residues. Trimming cost V 9 bases and J 8 bases, with 19 bases left between them. CDR3 coding DNA: TGTGCCAGTACGAAACCCGGGACTCTGGAAGCTTTCTTT. As protein: CASTKPGTLEAFF.

This chain joins TRBV5-1 and TRBJ2-4; D tentatively fits TRBD1 or TRBD2 (6 bases each). Trimming stripped 2 bases from V and 8 bases from J, with 17 bases between. The CDR3 is 15 amino acids. The germline CDR1 and CDR2 sequences are SGHRS and YFSETQ. This CDR3 reads CASSFRSGGADIQYF. DNA of the CDR3: TGCGCCAGCAGCTTTCGGTCCGGGGGCGCGGACATTCAGTACTTC.

This clonotype was counted only a few times. The rearrangement joins TRBV28 to TRBJ2-3, with D possibly TRBD2 on 6 matching bases. The CDR3 length is 16 residues. Germline CDR1 and CDR2: MDHEN and SYDVKM. V was trimmed by 3 bases and J by 4 bases, leaving 17 bases between them. CDR3 residues: CASSFVRELVSDTQYF. The CDR3 coding sequence is TGTGCCAGCAGTTTCGTCCGGGAGTTAGTTTCAGATACGCAGTATTTT.

The J gene is TRBJ2-7, the V gene TRBV2; D might be TRBD1 (6 bases). Between the trimmed V and J ends, which lost 8 bases and 7 bases, there was a span of 33 bases. The germline V gene encodes CDR1 SNHLY and CDR2 FYNNEI. The CDR3 has 18 residues. CDR3 coding DNA: TGTGCCAGCTGCCTCCCTTCGGACAGACCCGGCCATATACTTGAGCAGTACTTC. Translating it yields CASCLPSDRPGHILEQYF.

This clonotype was seen a few times. The gene calls are TRBV30 and TRBJ2-1; 13 bases align to TRBD2. The J segment lost 9 bases and the V segment lost 3 bases, leaving 2 bases of the junction unmatched. Germline loops: CDR1 GTSNPN, CDR2 SVGIG (reference sequence). The CDR3 spans 13 residues. CDR3 in amino acids: CAWRTSGGSEQFF. In nucleotides, the CDR3 is TGTGCCTGGAGGACTAGCGGGGGGAGTGAGCAGTTCTTC.

This clonotype has more than one count but fewer than ten. The CDR3 spells CATKARGGGDTQYF. The CDR3 coding sequence is TGTGCCACCAAGGCCCGGGGTGGAGGAGATACGCAGTATTTT. V gene TRBV2 combines with J gene TRBJ2-3; weak D call: TRBD2 (5 bases). Trimming left V 10 bases short and J 5 bases short, with 19 bases between. Germline loops: CDR1 SNHLY, CDR2 FYNNEI. The CDR3 has 14 amino acids.

The CDR3 region is CASSLNRVSTSGELFF. CDR3 DNA: TGTGCCAGCAGCCTAAACAGAGTTTCGACCTCCGGGGAGCTGTTTTTT. The chain recombines TRBV7-9 with TRBJ2-2; D uncertain. The CDR3 covers 16 residues. Germline CDR1 is SEHNR and CDR2 is FQNEAQ (reference sequence). The V gene lost 5 bases and the J gene lost 6 bases, with 19 bases spanning the gap.

This clonotype was counted many times. V and J are TRBV20-1 and TRBJ2-1; 11 bases line up with TRBD2. Trimming cost V 6 bases and J 9 bases; bases outside gene matches: 10. The CDR3 runs 14 residues. The germline CDR1 and CDR2 sequences are DFQATT and SNEGSKA (reference sequence). This CDR3 is CSAVNSGGAGEQFF. The CDR3 region has the DNA TGCAGTGCCGTAAATAGCGGGGGGGCTGGTGAGCAGTTCTTC.

This clonotype was recorded a few times. The CDR3: CASSYDGQGSTYNSPLHF. The CDR3 nucleotides are TGTGCCAGCAGCTACGATGGGCAGGGATCCACCTATAATTCACCCCTCCACTTT. The gene calls are TRBV14 and TRBJ1-6, with a possible D match to TRBD1 (5 bases). V lost 5 bases and J lost 2, with 19 bases in between. The CDR3 extends over 18 amino acids. Germline V gives CDR1 SGHDN, CDR2 FVKESK.